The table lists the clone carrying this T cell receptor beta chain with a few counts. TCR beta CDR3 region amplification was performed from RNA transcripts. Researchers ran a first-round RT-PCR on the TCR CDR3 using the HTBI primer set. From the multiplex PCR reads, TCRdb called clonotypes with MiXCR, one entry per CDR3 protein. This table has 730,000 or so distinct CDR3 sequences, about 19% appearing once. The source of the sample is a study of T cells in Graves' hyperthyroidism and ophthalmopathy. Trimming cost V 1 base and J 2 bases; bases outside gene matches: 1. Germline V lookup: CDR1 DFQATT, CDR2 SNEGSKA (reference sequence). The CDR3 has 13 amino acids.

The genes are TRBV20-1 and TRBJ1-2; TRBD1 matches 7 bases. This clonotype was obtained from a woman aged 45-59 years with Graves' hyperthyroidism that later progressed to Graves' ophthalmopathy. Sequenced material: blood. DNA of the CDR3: TGCAGTGCTAGAGGGACAGGAAACTATGGCTACACCTTC. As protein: CSARGTGNYGYTF.